The clone carrying this TCR beta chain was counted between two and nine times. The antigen remains unidentified. It was with 60 Vbeta and 13 Jbeta primers that the PCR ran. The assay was immunoSEQ multiplex PCR, and TCRdb's table has in-frame clones only and misses some. The profile shows roughly 73,000 clones, roughly 80% of them singletons. This sample is part of a study of cytomegalovirus exposure and HLA in healthy donors. Study findings and constraints: Productive status was seen about 90% or about 30% of the time for most TCR beta V segments in an earlier analysis.

Trimming at V came to 2 bases and at J to 5 bases, leaving 6 bases not matched to a gene. CDR1 is MNHEY and CDR2 is SVGAGI in the germline V gene. This CDR3 comprises 16 residues. Input material: PBMCs. This chain links TRBV6-5 with TRBJ2-2, with 9 bases identical to TRBD1. This TCR derives from a woman aged 45 to 65 in good health and CMV-seronegative. The CDR3 reads CASSYPGQGLTGELFF. CDR3 in DNA: TGTGCCAGCAGTTACCCGGGACAGGGCCTAACCGGGGAGCTGTTTTTT.